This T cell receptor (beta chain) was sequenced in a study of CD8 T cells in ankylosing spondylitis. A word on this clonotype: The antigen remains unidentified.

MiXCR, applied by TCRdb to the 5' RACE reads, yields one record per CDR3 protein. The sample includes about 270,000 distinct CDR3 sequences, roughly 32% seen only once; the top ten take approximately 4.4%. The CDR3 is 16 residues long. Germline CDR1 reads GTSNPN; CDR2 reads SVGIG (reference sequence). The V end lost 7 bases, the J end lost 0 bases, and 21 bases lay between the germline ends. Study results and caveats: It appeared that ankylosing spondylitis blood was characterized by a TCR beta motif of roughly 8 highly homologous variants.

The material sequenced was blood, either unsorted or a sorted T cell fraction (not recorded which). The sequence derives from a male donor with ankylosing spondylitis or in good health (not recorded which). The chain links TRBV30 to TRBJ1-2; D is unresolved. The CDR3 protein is CAYPYFNQDSNYGYTF. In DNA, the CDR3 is TGTGCCTATCCGTACTTCAATCAGGATTCTAACTATGGCTACACCTTC.